The rows below give T cell receptor beta chains drawn from one sample of a study of prognosis after radiotherapy for stage I lung cancer. TCRdb reprocessed the multiplex PCR reads via MiXCR and lists one record per CDR3 protein. The sample includes about 51,000 distinct CDR3 sequences, approximately 35% seen only once; the top ten take about a tenth. The specimen was PBMCs, collected before or after stereotactic body radiation therapy (not recorded which). These receptors were collected from a donor over 45 with non-small cell lung cancer. The CDR3 runs from the conserved cysteine through the conserved F or W. Each record gives: V gene, clone size, D gene, J gene, CDR3 DNA, CDR3 protein. D genes are given only for firm matches. Not all rows give a size; the values are once, few, many and, for expanded clones, a class.

TRBV7-7	.	.	TRBJ2-1	TGTGCTAGCAGCCCGGTTGTGGGGCCCTACAATGAGCAGTTCTTC	CASSPVVGPYNEQFF
TRBV5-8	.	.	TRBJ1-5	TGTGCCATCATCTTGTACGGTGGGAAGCAGCCCCAGCATTTT	CAIILYGGKQPQHF
TRBV20-1	many	.	TRBJ1-1	TGCAGTGCAGAACAATCCACTGAAGCTTTCTTT	CSAEQSTEAFF
TRBV7-2	.	TRBD2	TRBJ2-5	TGTGCCAGCAGACTCATTCTAGCGGGAGTAGGCCAGGAGACACAGTACTTC	CASRLILAGVGQETQYF
TRBV7-8	many	.	TRBJ2-1	TGTGCCAGCAGCGGCAGAAACAATGAGCAGTTCTTC	CASSGRNNEQFF
TRBV12-3/TRBV12-4	many	.	TRBJ1-1	TGTGCCAGCAGTTTAAAGGGCTTACAAGCTTTCTTT	CASSLKGLQAFF
TRBV5-1	many	.	TRBJ2-2	TGCGCCAGCAGCTTGGAAGGTTTTAGCGGACCCCTATGGGGCGGGGAGCTGTTTTTT	CASSLEGFSGPLWGGELFF
TRBV7-6	many	.	TRBJ2-7	TGTGCCAGCAGCAGGGGATTGGGGGGCGCGAGCGGTATTACCTACGAGCAGTACTTC	CASSRGLGGASGITYEQYF
TRBV7-8	.	.	TRBJ2-3	TGTGCCAGCATCTTAGGCCCGTCGAGCATTGGGCGGACAGATACGCAGTATTTT	CASILGPSSIGRTDTQYF
TRBV11-2	many	TRBD1	TRBJ2-5	TGTGCCAGCAGCCTCCAACCGTCGACAGGGAGTGAGACCCAGTACTTC	CASSLQPSTGSETQYF
TRBV7-3	many	.	TRBJ2-7	TGTGCCAGCAGCCCACAAACGGGGCCCTCCTACGAGCAGTACTTC	CASSPQTGPSYEQYF
TRBV6-1	many	.	TRBJ2-6	TGTGCCAGCAGACCAAACTCTGGGGCCAACGTCCTGACTTTC	CASRPNSGANVLTF
TRBV30	many	TRBD1	TRBJ1-1	TGTGCCCGGGCCCCCACGGACAGGGTCGGTCGGGCTTTCTTT	CARAPTDRVGRAFF
TRBV7-2	once	.	TRBJ2-6	TGTGCCAGCAGCTGGTATAGCTCTGGGGCCAACGTACTGACTTTC	CASSWYSSGANVLTF
TRBV7-9	many	.	TRBJ2-4	TGTGCCAGCAGCGGAGAGGGGATGGACGCGCTGAAAAACATTCAGTACTTC	CASSGEGMDALKNIQYF
TRBV5-1	.	.	TRBJ2-2	TGCGCCAGCAGCTTGGATCTTAGCTGGCCTACGGGAACCGGGGAGCTGTTTTTT	CASSLDLSWPTGTGELFF
TRBV20-1	many	.	TRBJ1-4	TGCAGTGCTAGAGATAGGGGCGAAAAACTGTTTTTT	CSARDRGEKLFF
TRBV30	.	.	TRBJ1-6	TGTGCCTGGAGGAGAGGCGGAACTAATTCACCCCTCCACTTT	CAWRRGGTNSPLHF
TRBV2	many	.	TRBJ2-5	TGTGCCAGTACGACGGGGTATGCAACGAGGACCCAGTACTTC	CASTTGYATRTQYF
TRBV18	many	.	TRBJ1-5	TGTGCCAGCTCACCGAGGGAGGGTGTGGGCAATCAGCCCCAGCATTTT	CASSPREGVGNQPQHF
TRBV9	.	.	TRBJ1-6	TGTGCCAGCAGCTTAGACGGGGGGAACTACGGTTCACCCCTCCACTTT	CASSLDGGNYGSPLHF
TRBV11-3	once	TRBD2	TRBJ2-1	TGTGCCAGCAGCTTAGGGGCTAGCGGGAAAGGTAGTGAGCAGTTCTTC	CASSLGASGKGSEQFF
TRBV5-4	many	.	TRBJ2-5	TGTGCCAGCAGCGTGGACGGGACGCAAGAGACCCAGTACTTC	CASSVDGTQETQYF
TRBV3-1	many	.	TRBJ2-4	TGTGCCAGCAGCCAAAGCTATCAAGAGTGGGCCAAAAACATTCAGTACTTC	CASSQSYQEWAKNIQYF
TRBV5-1	.	.	TRBJ2-3	TGCGCCAGCAGCCTCGCCGCTTTAGCTGTAGGTAGTGATACGCAGTATTTT	CASSLAALAVGSDTQYF
TRBV12-3/TRBV12-4	.	.	TRBJ2-5	TGTGCCAGCAGCTCCGGAGCGTGGCTACAAGAGACCCAGTACTTC	CASSSGAWLQETQYF
TRBV5-1	many	.	TRBJ1-2	TGCGCCAGCAGCTTGGATTACGGAAACTATGGCTACACCTTC	CASSLDYGNYGYTF
TRBV5-1	once	.	TRBJ2-5	TGCGCCAGCAGCTTGATGTCGGGGGTCAAAGAGACCCAGTACTTC	CASSLMSGVKETQYF
TRBV15	.	TRBD2	TRBJ2-5	TGTGCCACCAGCAGGGTGATATCGGGACTAGGTCAAGAGACCCAGTACTTC	CATSRVISGLGQETQYF
TRBV7-8	.	.	TRBJ2-6	TGTGCCAGCAGCTTACAGACCTCTGTTGCCAACGTCCTGACTTTC	CASSLQTSVANVLTF
TRBV19	once	.	TRBJ1-5	TGTGCCAGTAGTATCGGCCCAGGTGATCAGCCCCAGCATTTT	CASSIGPGDQPQHF
TRBV18	many	.	TRBJ1-1	TGTGCCAGCTCACCAGGGCGCCAGGTAAACACTGAAGCTTTCTTT	CASSPGRQVNTEAFF
TRBV19	many	TRBD1	TRBJ1-4	TGTGCCAGTAGTATCGCTGGACAGGGGGAGAATGAAAAACTGTTTTTT	CASSIAGQGENEKLFF
TRBV5-1	many	.	TRBJ1-1	TGCGCCAGCAGCTTGGTGGGCAGCACTGAAGCTTTCTTT	CASSLVGSTEAFF
TRBV6-2/TRBV6-3	many	TRBD2	TRBJ2-5	TGTGCCAGCTCCTTCAACCCAGCGGGAGGGCATAAAGAGACCCAGTACTTC	CASSFNPAGGHKETQYF
TRBV7-2	many	.	TRBJ2-7	TGTGCCAGCAGCTTTGGGCCCACCTACGAGCAGTACTTC	CASSFGPTYEQYF
TRBV30	few	.	TRBJ2-7	TGTGCCTGTAGTTCTGAAGAGCAGTACTTC	CACSSEEQYF
TRBV11-1	many	TRBD2	TRBJ2-3	TGTGCCAGCAGCTCGCCGACTAGCGGGGGCCTTAGCACAGATACGCAGTATTTT	CASSSPTSGGLSTDTQYF
TRBV5-1	many	.	TRBJ1-3	TGCGCCAGCAGTGATGACAGAGCCTCTGGAAACACCATATATTTT	CASSDDRASGNTIYF
TRBV2	.	TRBD1	TRBJ1-5	TGCGCCAGCAGCCCAGGGGGCAGGGCTAACCAGCCCCAGCATTTT	CASSPGGRANQPQHF
TRBV18	many	TRBD1	TRBJ2-2	TGTGCCAGCTCACCGGGACAGGCGAACACCGGGGAGCTGTTTTTT	CASSPGQANTGELFF
TRBV7-9	many	TRBD2	TRBJ2-2	TGTGCCAGCAGCTTAGGGTTGCTAGCGGGACCCACCGGGGAGCTGTTTTTT	CASSLGLLAGPTGELFF
TRBV30	.	.	TRBJ1-3	TGTGCCTGGAGGGCAGAGGGAAACACCATATATTTT	CAWRAEGNTIYF
TRBV27	many	TRBD2	TRBJ2-3	TGTGCCAGCAGTTCCCTAGCGGGAAGCACAGATACGCAGTATTTT	CASSSLAGSTDTQYF
TRBV6-1	many	.	TRBJ2-7	TGTGCCAGCAGGCTCTCCCGACAGACCCTCTCCTACGAGCAGTACTTC	CASRLSRQTLSYEQYF
TRBV10-3	once	.	TRBJ2-7	TGTGCAATCAGTGAAATGCTTAATAGCTACGAGCAGTGCTTC	CAISEMLNSYEQCF
TRBV7-3	many	TRBD1	TRBJ1-1	TGTGCCAGCAGCTCCCGGACAGGGACTGAAGCTTTCTTT	CASSSRTGTEAFF
TRBV7-3	many	.	TRBJ1-4	TGTGCCAGCAGCTTAACGGGGGGAGACAATGAAAAACTGTTTTTT	CASSLTGGDNEKLFF
TRBV7-2	many	.	TRBJ2-7	TGTGCCAGCAGCTTAGTGGCGGGTAGCTCCTACGAGCAGTACTTC	CASSLVAGSSYEQYF
TRBV29-1	many	.	TRBJ1-2	TGCAGCGTTGCGGAGGGTGGAGGGTATGGCTACACCTTC	CSVAEGGGYGYTF
TRBV4-2	many	TRBD2	TRBJ2-1	TGTGCCAGCAGCCAAGGGCGGGGGACGGGCAATGAGCAGTTCTTC	CASSQGRGTGNEQFF
TRBV7-2	many	.	TRBJ2-3	TGTGCCAGCAGCCTATTCGGGACGGCGAGCACAGATACGCAGTATTTT	CASSLFGTASTDTQYF
TRBV30	.	TRBD2	TRBJ2-2	TGTGCCTGGGAAGCGGGAGTGCGGAGTGGGGAGCTGTTTTTT	CAWEAGVRSGELFF
TRBV6-1	.	.	TRBJ2-1	TGTGCCAGCATGCCCGGTCAAGCCTCCTTGGGTGAGCAGTTCTTC	CASMPGQASLGEQFF
TRBV4-2	many	TRBD2	TRBJ2-3	TGTGCCAGCAGCCAAGGCGGGGAGGGCGATACGCAGTATTTT	CASSQGGEGDTQYF
TRBV5-1	many	.	TRBJ2-3	TGCGCCAGCAGAAAGGCAGATACGCAGTATTTT	CASRKADTQYF
TRBV6-1	many	.	TRBJ2-7	TGTGCCAGCAGCTCCGGGACATTCCCTACGGGTGAGCAGTACTTC	CASSSGTFPTGEQYF
TRBV7-9	many	TRBD1	TRBJ1-1	TGTGCCAGCCAGGGGGCCGCGGTTCAAGCTTTCTTT	CASQGAAVQAFF
TRBV30	.	.	TRBJ2-5	TGTGCCTGGAGCGGGGACGAGAAGCAAGAGACCCAGTACTTC	CAWSGDEKQETQYF
TRBV6-1	many	.	TRBJ2-7	TGTGCCAGCATCCCCTATACAGGGTACGAGCAGTACTTC	CASIPYTGYEQYF